Following are 22 T cell receptor beta chains from one sample sequenced in a study of shared clonotypes between healthy human individuals. Method: immunoSEQ multiplex PCR; TCRdb's copy keeps in-frame clones and lacks some. The sample lists 2 million to 2.5 million clones, 85% to 95% seen once, with more than 0.1% in the top ten. Source material: naive CD4+ T cells sorted from blood. Indicated subset: CD45RA+ positively selected. The receptors originated from a man aged 18 to 30 in good health.

This sequence joins TRBV7-9 and TRBJ1-4; perhaps TRBD1 as D (6 bases). Germline loops: CDR1 SEHNR, CDR2 FQNEAQ (reference sequence). The CDR3 is 16 residues long. V dropped 4 bases and J dropped 5 bases, with 17 bases sitting between them. DNA of the CDR3: TGTGCCAGCAGCTACCTTCTGGACAGACAGAATGAAAAACTGTTTTTT. Translated, it gives CASSYLLDRQNEKLFF.

The chain carries TRBV6-1 and TRBJ2-7; 9 bases map to TRBD1. V lost 8 bases and J lost 3; bases outside the gene matches: 8. Germline assignment: CDR1 MNHNS and CDR2 SASEGT. CDR3 length: 14 amino acids. The CDR3 reads CASGSGTGFYEQYF. The CDR3 DNA reads as TGTGCCAGCGGATCCGGGACAGGGTTCTACGAGCAGTACTTC.

The V gene is TRBV2, the J gene TRBJ2-6, with D possibly being TRBD2 (6 bases). With 7 bases removed from V and 2 bases from J, the gap between germline ends came to 12 bases. Germline CDR1 is SNHLY and CDR2 is FYNNEI. The CDR3 has 15 residues. CDR3 amino acids: CASNTGVAGANVLTF. The CDR3 DNA follows: TGTGCCAGCAATACGGGGGTGGCTGGGGCCAACGTCCTGACTTTC.

This chain links TRBV5-6 with TRBJ2-3, with D tentatively TRBD2 (6 bases). Germline V gene sequence: CDR1 SGHDT, CDR2 YYEEEE. V lost 1 base and J lost 0, with 12 bases in between. This CDR3 is 16 amino acids long. The CDR3 nucleotides read TGTGCCAGCAGCTTGAGGCAGCGGGCTAGCACAGATACGCAGTATTTT. It codes for CASSLRQRASTDTQYF.

This chain links TRBV2 with TRBJ1-1, with D unresolved. The CDR3 contains 16 residues. CDR1 is SNHLY, CDR2 FYNNEI, per germline. V dropped 4 bases and J dropped 1 base, with 16 bases sitting between them. The CDR3 reads CASSAYNRAQNTEAFF. The CDR3 DNA is TGTGCCAGCAGTGCATACAACCGGGCCCAGAACACTGAAGCTTTCTTT.

The chain is built from TRBV7-9 and TRBJ1-2; TRBD1 matches at 9 bases. The CDR3 runs to 15 residues. V lost 7 bases and J lost 2; bases outside the gene matches: 8. CDR1 is SEHNR and CDR2 is FQNEAQ in the germline V gene (reference sequence). The CDR3 is CASTTTGGGNYGYTF. The CDR3 coding sequence is TGTGCCAGCACCACAACAGGGGGCGGAAACTATGGCTACACCTTC.

The chain is built from TRBV6-5 and TRBJ2-3; D unresolved. V lost 9 bases and J 0 bases, leaving 10 bases between the germline ends. CDR1 and CDR2 (germline): MNHEY, SVGAGI. CDR3 size: 13 residues. The CDR3 reads CASLAPSTDTQYF. The CDR3 DNA is TGTGCCAGTCTGGCGCCCAGCACAGATACGCAGTATTTT.

The chain joins TRBV10-3 to TRBJ2-2; weak D call: TRBD1 (6 bases). With 6 bases removed from V and 2 bases from J, the gap between germline ends came to 16 bases. Germline-derived CDR1 and CDR2 are ENHRY and SYGVKD. This CDR3 is built from 16 residues. The CDR3 loop reads CAIRGTGQVNTGELFF. The CDR3 DNA follows: TGTGCCATCAGGGGAACAGGGCAGGTCAACACCGGGGAGCTGTTTTTT.

The genes are TRBV6-5 and TRBJ1-4; D remains ambiguous. Germline V gives CDR1 MNHEY, CDR2 SVGAGI. V dropped 4 bases and J dropped 3 bases, with 9 bases sitting between them. CDR3 size: 14 residues. CDR3 nucleotides: TGTGCCAGCAGTTCGGACGGCCCTAATGAAAAACTGTTTTTT. Its translation: CASSSDGPNEKLFF.

The J gene is TRBJ2-7, the V gene TRBV5-8; D not certain. Trimming removed 5 bases at V and 3 bases at J, with 12 bases between. Germline V CDR1 and CDR2: SGHTS, YDEGEE. The CDR3 is 13 residues long. Here the CDR3 DNA reads TGTGCCAGCAGTTTCTCTGACGGCTACGAGCAGTACTTC. Encoded protein: CASSFSDGYEQYF.

This sequence joins TRBV28 and TRBJ1-2; D is ambiguous. The CDR3 is 11 amino acids. V was pared by 6 bases and J by 7 bases, with 9 bases between. Germline-derived CDR1 and CDR2 are MDHEN and SYDVKM. CDR3 nucleotides: TGTGCCAGCAGGCAGACAAGTGGCTACACCTTC. As protein: CASRQTSGYTF.

Concerning this clone: An end of the junction differs from the germline gene, which may be a read error. V usage is TRBV7-7 and J usage is TRBJ2-2; D is undetermined. Per the germline V gene, CDR1 is SSHAT and CDR2 is FNYEAQ (reference sequence). The CDR3 is 15 residues long. The CDR3 DNA reads TGTGCTAGCAGACCACTGGGTCAGCCAACCGGGGAGCTGTTTTTT. Amino acids: CASRPLGQPTGELFF.

The rearrangement uses TRBV7-2 and TRBJ2-3, with D possibly being TRBD2 (6 bases). Trimming left V 1 base short and J 5 bases short, with 16 bases between. This CDR3 region has 16 residues. CDR1 SGHTA and CDR2 FQGNSA come from the germline V gene. The CDR3 sequence is CASSLDYSGGGDTQYF. The CDR3 DNA is TGTGCCAGCAGCTTAGATTATAGCGGCGGAGGAGATACGCAGTATTTT.

This clone was counted a single time. The gene calls are TRBV28 and TRBJ2-7; no clear D. V lost 9 bases, J lost 9 bases, and 21 bases lay in between. CDR1 is MDHEN and CDR2 is SYDVKM in the germline V gene. CDR3 size: 13 residues. The CDR3 DNA sequence: TGTGCCAGTAACCCGACCCAATTAGCAGGGCAGTACTTC. Amino acid sequence: CASNPTQLAGQYF.

This clone was counted once. Other DNA sequences in the same sample also yield this CDR3. This chain uses TRBV30 with TRBJ1-1; D unclear. Trimming left V 0 bases short and J 6 bases short, with 5 bases between. CDR1 GTSNPN and CDR2 SVGIG come from the germline V gene (reference sequence). There are 11 residues in the CDR3. CDR3 DNA sequence: TGTGCCTGGAGTGTAAAGGCTGAAGCTTTCTTT. This encodes CAWSVKAEAFF.

This clone was recorded only once. The chain couples TRBV28 to TRBJ2-1; 10 nucleotides align to TRBD2. V shed 5 bases and J 9 bases; nucleotides not matched to a gene: 7. CDR1 and CDR2 (germline): MDHEN, SYDVKM. CDR3 size: 14 residues. The CDR3 sequence: CASSRSGGAAEQFF. CDR3 nucleotide sequence: TGTGCCAGCAGTCGAAGCGGGGGGGCAGCTGAGCAGTTCTTC.

The CDR3 region has the DNA TGCGCCAGCAGCCCGGACTCGTACCCCTACAATGAGCAGTTCTTC. This encodes CASSPDSYPYNEQFF. The rearrangement joins TRBV5-1 to TRBJ2-1; D is perhaps TRBD2 (5 bases). This CDR3 is built from 15 residues. Trimming removed 4 bases at V and 2 bases at J, with 13 bases between. CDR1 SGHRS and CDR2 YFSETQ come from the germline V gene.

With regard to this clone: Other DNA sequences in this sample translate to the same CDR3. This chain connects TRBV5-4 to TRBJ2-7, with 9 bases aligning to TRBD1. This CDR3 is 15 amino acids long. Trimming at V came to 2 bases and at J to 2 bases, leaving 5 bases not matched to a gene. The germline gives CDR1 SGHNT, CDR2 YYREEE (reference sequence). CDR3 protein: CASSFSGTGTYEQYF. The CDR3 bases are TGTGCCAGCAGCTTTTCCGGGACAGGGACCTACGAGCAGTACTTC.

The J gene is TRBJ2-7, the V gene TRBV2; D is perhaps TRBD2 (6 bases). Germline V CDR1 and CDR2: SNHLY, FYNNEI. The CDR3 sequence is 14 residues long. Trimming took 8 bases from V and 0 from J, leaving 14 bases between them. As DNA, the CDR3 is TGTGCCAGCCCCCGTGGGCGGGACTCCTACGAGCAGTACTTC. This gives the protein CASPRGRDSYEQYF.

The gene calls are TRBV4-1 and TRBJ2-7; D gene ambiguous. With 0 bases removed from V and 7 bases from J, the gap between germline ends came to 4 bases. Germline assignment: CDR1 MGHRA and CDR2 YSYEKL. CDR3 size: 11 residues. The DNA for the CDR3 is TGCGCCAGCAGCCAAGACGGAGAGCAGTACTTC. Residues: CASSQDGEQYF.

The J gene is TRBJ1-2, the V gene TRBV7-2; D is uncertain. This CDR3 has 14 residues. Germline CDR1 reads SGHTA; CDR2 reads FQGNSA. The V end was cut by 1 base, the J end by 4 bases, with 10 bases between. The DNA of the CDR3 is TGTGCCAGCAGCTTAGACGCAGTTTCCTATGGCTACACCTTC. Its protein product is CASSLDAVSYGYTF.

The rearrangement uses TRBV5-4 and TRBJ2-1; the match to TRBD1 covers 7 bases. The CDR3 spans 13 residues. V gave up 5 bases and J gave up 11 bases; unmatched junction bases: 10. Germline V gene lookup returns CDR1 SGHNT and CDR2 YYREEE (reference sequence). CDR3 DNA sequence: TGTGCCAGCAGTTCTGGACAGGACCCTAAGCAGTTCTTC. It codes for CASSSGQDPKQFF.